A single sample gave rise to the 27 T cell receptor beta chains below, sequenced in a study of PD-1 blockade in classical Hodgkin lymphoma. This sample's time point: newly diagnosed, previously untreated cHL patient sample. Measured with immunoSEQ multiplex PCR; TCRdb has only the in-frame clones, and not every one. The sample has some 23,000 clones, 94% seen once; the top ten hold about 3.6%. Specimen: peripheral blood mononuclear cells (PBMCs). Every receptor here comes from a human donor with classical Hodgkin lymphoma.

The chain is built from TRBV19 and TRBJ1-6, with D unresolved. Germline V gives CDR1 LNHDA, CDR2 SQIVND (reference sequence). V lost 3 bases, J lost 7 bases, and 10 bases lay in between. The CDR3 spans 14 residues. The CDR3 reads CASSIEGINSPLHF. As DNA, the CDR3 is TGTGCCAGTAGTATTGAAGGGATCAATTCACCCCTCCACTTT.

In DNA form, the CDR3 reads TGTGCCAGCACGACCGGGACAGGAGGGGCAAAACTGTTTTTT. Its translation: CASTTGTGGAKLFF. The V and J genes are TRBV2 and TRBJ1-4, with TRBD1 matching 8 bases. The CDR3 consists of 14 residues. The V and J ends lost 7 bases and 10 bases, in that order; junction bases with no gene match: 11. Germline lookup yields CDR1 SNHLY and CDR2 FYNNEI.

This clone was picked up one time. This chain connects TRBV30 to TRBJ2-3; 7 bases are a match to TRBD2. The trim removed 2 bases at V and 4 bases at J, leaving 12 bases unmatched. The CDR3 sequence is 16 residues long. Germline V gives CDR1 GTSNPN, CDR2 SVGIG (reference sequence). CDR3 region: CAWSTGGRTFSDTQYF. The CDR3, as DNA: TGTGCCTGGAGTACGGGCGGGAGAACGTTTTCAGATACGCAGTATTTT.

This clone has only one observation. This rearrangement joins TRBV30 to TRBJ1-1; no clear D gene. The V and J ends lost 5 bases and 0 bases respectively, with 10 bases between them. This CDR3 spans 13 amino acids. Germline lookup yields CDR1 GTSNPN and CDR2 SVGIG (reference sequence). The chain's CDR3 is CAWLSQLNTEAFF. In DNA, the CDR3 is TGTGCCTGGCTTTCACAGCTGAACACTGAAGCTTTCTTT.

This chain uses TRBV23-1 with TRBJ2-3; the D call may be TRBD1 or TRBD2 (5 bases each). TRBV23-1 is recorded as an ORF, its role being uncertain. CDR3 length equals 18 residues. The V gene lost 2 bases and the J gene lost 1 base, with 19 bases spanning the gap. The CDR3 DNA is TGCGCCAGCAGTCAAGGGTCAGACCGGGGCAGGGGCACAGATACGCAGTATTTT. Its protein is CASSQGSDRGRGTDTQYF.

This sequence joins TRBV27 and TRBJ1-6; D possibly corresponds to TRBD1 (6 bases). Germline V gene lookup returns CDR1 MNHEY and CDR2 SMNVEV (reference sequence). This CDR3 comprises 16 residues. V was shortened by 1 base and J by 9 bases, with 16 bases between the two germline ends. This chain's CDR3 is CASSLLVAGEGSPLHF. CDR3 sequence (DNA): TGTGCCAGCAGTTTATTGGTCGCAGGGGAGGGTTCACCCCTCCACTTT.

The chain carries TRBV18 and TRBJ1-6; unclear D gene. The CDR3 is 13 amino acids. Trimming cost V 6 bases and J 8 bases, with 11 bases left between them. The germline V gene encodes CDR1 KGHSH and CDR2 LQKENI. The CDR3 here is CASSPRSYSPLHF. CDR3 sequence (DNA): TGTGCCAGCTCCCCCAGAAGCTATTCACCCCTCCACTTT.

This chain joins TRBV27 and TRBJ2-3, with 12 bases identical to TRBD2. J gave up 4 bases and V 2 bases, and 4 bases lay outside the gene matches. Germline CDR1 is MNHEY and CDR2 is SMNVEV (reference sequence). CDR3 length equals 16 residues. In nucleotides, the CDR3 is TGTGCCAGCAGTTTACTAGCGGGAGGGATCGCAGATACGCAGTATTTT. Translated: CASSLLAGGIADTQYF.

The V gene is TRBV11-3, the J gene TRBJ2-1; 7 positions agree with TRBD2. With 3 bases clipped from V and 7 bases from J, the junction kept 6 bases outside the gene matches. From germline, CDR1 is SGHNT and CDR2 YENEEA. The CDR3 loop spans 14 amino acids. In DNA form, the CDR3 reads TGTGCCAGCAGCTTGTTGGGGGGGGATAATGAGCAGTTCTTC. Translation gives CASSLLGGDNEQFF.

The chain couples TRBV5-6 to TRBJ2-4; 7 bases match TRBD1. Germline V gene sequence: CDR1 SGHDT, CDR2 YYEEEE. The CDR3 length is 14 residues. V dropped 6 bases and J dropped 1; count of bases not matched to a gene: 4. The CDR3 reads CASNQQGAKNIQYF. The CDR3 DNA reads TGTGCCAGCAACCAACAGGGGGCCAAAAACATTCAGTACTTC. The whole variable domain, remainder taken from reference TRBV5-6 and TRBJ2-4, is DAGVTQSPTHLIKTRGQQVTLRCSPKSGHDTVSWYQQALGQGPQFIFQYYEEEERQRGNFPDRFSGHQFPNYSSELNVNALLLGDSALYLCASNQQGAKNIQYFGAGTRLSVL.

The chain has TRBV7-8 and TRBJ2-1; 10 bases agree with TRBD1. Germline CDR1 SGHVS, CDR2 FQNEAQ. The trim removed 6 bases at V and 5 bases at J, leaving 10 bases unmatched. The CDR3 is made up of 16 amino acids. The CDR3: CASSPRPGQGNNEQFF. For the CDR3, the DNA is TGTGCCAGCAGTCCAAGGCCGGGACAGGGGAACAATGAGCAGTTCTTC.

The chain carries TRBV13 and TRBJ2-4; 7 bases map to TRBD1. Germline loops: CDR1 PRHDT, CDR2 FYEKMQ (reference sequence). Unmatched junction bases numbered 6, after V lost 5 bases and J lost 5 bases. The CDR3 sequence is 14 residues long. As DNA, the CDR3 is TGTGCCAGCAGCGGCCGGGACAGAGAAAACATTCAGTACTTC. Its protein is CASSGRDRENIQYF.

The chain has TRBV9 and TRBJ1-1; no clear D gene. Germline V gene data show CDR1 as SGDLS and CDR2 as YYNGEE. The CDR3 length is 14 residues. The germline V and J ends were trimmed by 0 bases and 1 base, with 7 bases remaining between them. The CDR3 nucleotides read TGTGCCAGCAGCGTAGGTCCCACGAACACTGAAGCTTTCTTT. Amino acids: CASSVGPTNTEAFF.

In its sample, this clone was seen once. V is TRBV7-9 and J is TRBJ1-2, with 7 bases fitting TRBD1. Germline assignment: CDR1 SEHNR and CDR2 FQNEAQ (reference sequence). CDR3 length: 15 amino acids. The V segment lost 3 bases and the J segment 8 bases; nucleotides outside the gene matches: 12. The CDR3 DNA sequence: TGTGCCAGCAGCTTCCCCGGGACAGTGGGCGAGGGCTACACCTTC. Amino acids: CASSFPGTVGEGYTF.

V and J are TRBV9 and TRBJ2-5, with 7 bases matching TRBD2. Germline lookup yields CDR1 SGDLS and CDR2 YYNGEE. This CDR3 is built from 15 residues. V gave up 2 bases and J gave up 0 bases; unmatched junction bases: 4. CDR3 sequence reads: CASSVGGSNQETQYF. CDR3 DNA: TGTGCCAGCAGCGTCGGCGGGAGTAACCAAGAGACCCAGTACTTC.

The chain links TRBV7-9 to TRBJ2-2; TRBD2 matches at 13 bases. Germline-derived CDR1 and CDR2 are SEHNR and FQNEAQ (reference sequence). V shed 3 bases, J shed 5 bases, and the junction held 0 bases outside the gene matches. CDR3 length: 15 amino acids. CDR3 region: CASSLGLAGTGELFF. The CDR3 DNA is TGTGCCAGCAGCTTGGGACTAGCGGGAACCGGGGAGCTGTTTTTT.

This clone has more than one count but fewer than ten. This chain connects TRBV4-3 to TRBJ2-5; 8 bases line up with TRBD1. Unmatched junction bases numbered 8, after V lost 0 bases and J lost 5 bases. The length of the CDR3 is 16 residues. The germline gives CDR1 LGHNA, CDR2 YSLEER. CDR3 amino acids: CASSQDIGQGVETQYF. The DNA for the CDR3 is TGCGCCAGCAGCCAAGATATCGGACAGGGAGTCGAGACCCAGTACTTC.

The rearrangement joins TRBV7-9 to TRBJ1-5; the D gene is possibly TRBD1 (5 bases). The germline V gene has CDR1 SEHNR and CDR2 FQNEAQ (reference sequence). This CDR3 region has 14 residues. Trimming removed 5 bases at V and 6 bases at J, with 14 bases between. The CDR3 nucleotides read TGTGCCAGCAGCCCGGGGGGGAGTGGTCAGCCCCAGCATTTT. Protein product: CASSPGGSGQPQHF.

The rearrangement joins TRBV5-6 to TRBJ1-5; perhaps TRBD1 as D (6 bases). Trimming left V 4 bases short and J 0 bases short, with 11 bases between. CDR3 length: 15 amino acids. The germline gives CDR1 SGHDT, CDR2 YYEEEE. The CDR3 region is CASSLRGYSNQPQHF. The CDR3 nucleotides are TGTGCCAGCAGCCTCAGGGGTTATAGCAATCAGCCCCAGCATTTT.

The CDR3 region is CASSSDWGTGGFDSPLHF. The DNA of the CDR3 is TGTGCCAGCAGCTCGGATTGGGGGACAGGGGGCTTCGATTCACCCCTCCACTTT. This chain connects TRBV28 to TRBJ1-6; 12 bases fit TRBD1. Germline assignment: CDR1 MDHEN and CDR2 SYDVKM. This CDR3 contains 18 residues. J lost 8 bases, V lost 6 bases, and 14 bases had no gene match.

V and J are TRBV5-4 and TRBJ2-7; TRBD2 is a possible D gene (6 bases). The germline V and J ends were trimmed by 4 bases and 4 bases, with 9 bases remaining between them. The CDR3 has 12 amino acids. CDR1 is SGHNT and CDR2 is YYREEE in the germline V gene (reference sequence). CDR3 coding DNA: TGTGCCAGCAGCCCCGGGGGTTACGAGCAGTACTTC. This translates into CASSPGGYEQYF.

The chain employs TRBV5-8 and TRBJ1-1, with D hard to call. The germline CDR1 and CDR2 sequences are SGHTS and YDEGEE. This CDR3 is 14 amino acids long. V dropped 4 bases and J dropped 5 bases, with 15 bases sitting between them. CDR3 sequence (DNA): TGTGCCAGCAGCCCCGGGTTGTGGGGTACTGAAGCTTTCTTT. It encodes CASSPGLWGTEAFF.

The V and J genes are TRBV9 and TRBJ1-5, with TRBD1 as a possible D gene (5 bases). The CDR3 runs to 14 residues. The V end lost 5 bases, the J end lost 1 base, and 10 bases lay between the germline ends. Germline V gene data show CDR1 as SGDLS and CDR2 as YYNGEE. In DNA form, the CDR3 reads TGTGCCAGCAGTTACGGGGGGAGCAATCAGCCCCAGCATTTT. Protein sequence: CASSYGGSNQPQHF.

The V and J genes are TRBV9 and TRBJ1-1, with D hard to call. Germline V gene lookup returns CDR1 SGDLS and CDR2 YYNGEE. The CDR3 covers 14 residues. The germline V and J ends were trimmed by 4 bases and 1 base, with 11 bases remaining between them. The CDR3 sequence is CASSPQPTNTEAFF. DNA for the CDR3: TGTGCCAGCAGCCCGCAACCCACGAACACTGAAGCTTTCTTT.

The rearrangement links TRBV20-1 to TRBJ2-3; D is uncertain. V was shortened by 2 bases and J by 6 bases, with 3 bases between the two germline ends. Germline loops: CDR1 DFQATT, CDR2 SNEGSKA (reference sequence). The CDR3 has 10 amino acids. CDR3 amino acids: CSARRDTQYF. The DNA of the CDR3 is TGCAGTGCTAGAAGGGATACGCAGTATTTT.

This CDR3 reads CAWSVRTVTEAFF. CDR3 nucleotide sequence: TGTGCCTGGAGTGTACGGACGGTCACTGAAGCTTTCTTT. The J gene is TRBJ1-1, the V gene TRBV30; D gene ambiguous. Per the germline V gene, CDR1 is GTSNPN and CDR2 is SVGIG (reference sequence). The CDR3 length is 13 residues. Trimming took off 0 bases at V and 4 bases at J, with 9 bases between the two ends.

The rearrangement joins TRBV11-3 to TRBJ2-7; maybe TRBD1 (7 bases). This CDR3 spans 14 amino acids. Germline CDR1 reads SGHNT; CDR2 reads YENEEA. V lost 5 bases and J lost 5, with 16 bases in between. CDR3 in DNA: TGTGCCAGCAGCATACAGGGGCGCGGGGACGAGCAGTACTTC. Protein sequence: CASSIQGRGDEQYF.